The text below deals with one TCR beta chain. Germline trimming cut 5 bases from V and 10 bases from J; bases unmatched to any gene: 11. The CDR3 extends over 15 amino acids. Germline loops: CDR1 MNHEY, CDR2 SMNVEV (reference sequence). TCRdb's copy holds only in-frame clones and misses some; the assay was immunoSEQ multiplex PCR. The repertoire includes 40,000 or so clones, 85% to 95% of them detected once, and roughly 0.6% sits in the top ten. The sample belongs to a study of T cell changes during pregnancy in multiple sclerosis. This specimen was CD4+ T cells from peripheral blood mononuclear cells, taken in the third trimester of pregnancy. This rearrangement joins TRBV27 to TRBJ1-6, with 7 bases matching TRBD1. The receptor's source is a female donor with multiple sclerosis, enrolled in a pregnancy study. In DNA form, the CDR3 reads TGTGCCAGCAGTACTCCGACAGGGATCGGATCACCCCTCCACTTT. Protein: CASSTPTGIGSPLHF.